The entry that follows covers one TCR beta chain sequence. Its target is unknown. TCRdb's copy holds only in-frame clones and misses some; the assay was immunoSEQ multiplex PCR. The sample data list tens of thousands of clones. The data were obtained in a study of T cells in women clearing cervical HPV infection. Study overall: HLA type could not be excluded as a confounder. Study-level results: Cases and controls were distinguished at AUC 0.83 by richness and V genes. Richness differences could reflect unmeasured T-cell content per sample.

This TCR was sampled from a woman aged 18 to 75 with a cervical HPV16 infection that either progressed to CIN3+ or cleared (not recorded which). The sequencing sample was made of blood buffy coat.

CDR3 DNA (partial): TGTGCCAGCAGCTTACTCGTACTAGTCCATGAG. Its protein is CASSLLVLVHE. The complete CDR3 reads CASSLLVLVHEQFF. The genes are TRBV11-2 and TRBJ2-1; TRBD2 might be the D (5 bases). The read gets to within 3 residues of the CDR3 end, and the germline J gene fills in the rest. V lost 2 bases and J lost 8, with 13 bases in between. This CDR3 comprises 14 residues. Germline V gene sequence: CDR1 SGHAT, CDR2 FQNNGV. Drawing the rest from reference TRBV11-2 and TRBJ2-1, the complete variable domain is EAGVAQSPRYKIIEKRQSVAFWCNPISGHATLYWYQQILGQGPKLLIQFQNNGVVDDSQLPKDRFSAERLKGVDSTLKIQPAKLEDSAVYLCASSLLVLVHEQFFGPGTRLTVL.